A selection of T cell receptor beta chains follows, all from one sample in a study of CD4 T cells in relation to SARS-CoV-2 and coronaviruses. The method was immunoSEQ multiplex PCR; TCRdb's version includes in-frame clones alone and lacks a portion of them. This sample has 15,000 to 18,000 clones; 76% occur once, and the top ten carry 25% to 30%. Antigen specificity for these receptors is unknown. What was sequenced was CD4+ T cells from PBMCs, cultured in vitro. All receptors come from a human donor in good health. Both conserved end residues are part of each CDR3. A D gene is named only where the DNA matches it firmly. Clone size appears in some rows only: once, few, many, or a class for an expanded clone.

j_call: TRBJ1-1; d_call: NA; v_call: TRBV24-1; clone_size: few; cdr3_aa: CATSQGSEAFF; cdr3_nt: TGTGCCACCAGTCAGGGTTCTGAAGCTTTCTTT
j_call: TRBJ2-7; d_call: NA; v_call: TRBV6-5; clone_size: NA; cdr3_aa: CASSYFQETSYEQYF; cdr3_nt: TGTGCCAGCAGTTACTTCCAGGAGACCTCCTACGAGCAGTACTTC
j_call: TRBJ2-3; d_call: NA; v_call: TRBV6-5; clone_size: once; cdr3_aa: CASSLGGADTQYF; cdr3_nt: TGTGCCAGCAGTTTAGGAGGGGCAGATACGCAGTATTTT
j_call: TRBJ1-5; d_call: NA; v_call: TRBV4-1; clone_size: NA; cdr3_aa: CASSQPYNDQPQHF; cdr3_nt: TGCGCCAGCAGCCAGCCTTATAATGATCAGCCCCAGCATTTT
j_call: TRBJ2-7; d_call: TRBD2; v_call: TRBV4-2; clone_size: few; cdr3_aa: CASSQDATGASGSYEQYF; cdr3_nt: TGTGCCAGCAGCCAAGATGCCACCGGGGCTAGCGGATCCTACGAGCAGTACTTC
j_call: TRBJ2-7; d_call: TRBD2; v_call: TRBV12-5; clone_size: NA; cdr3_aa: CASGLGTGGLAGEYEQYF; cdr3_nt: TGTGCTAGTGGCCTTGGGACAGGGGGACTAGCGGGAGAGTACGAGCAGTACTTC
j_call: TRBJ2-5; d_call: NA; v_call: TRBV6-5; clone_size: NA; cdr3_aa: CASSYSTTETQYF; cdr3_nt: TGTGCCAGCAGTTACTCGACAACAGAGACCCAGTACTTC
j_call: TRBJ2-1; d_call: TRBD1; v_call: TRBV4-2; clone_size: NA; cdr3_aa: CASSLGTGGSSSYNEQFF; cdr3_nt: TGTGCCAGCAGCCTCGGGACAGGGGGCTCCTCTTCCTACAATGAGCAGTTCTTC
j_call: TRBJ2-4; d_call: NA; v_call: TRBV5-1; clone_size: NA; cdr3_aa: CASSLVRAGINIQYF; cdr3_nt: TGCGCCAGCAGCTTGGTTAGAGCGGGTATAAACATTCAGTACTTC
j_call: TRBJ1-4; d_call: NA; v_call: TRBV30; clone_size: NA; cdr3_aa: CAWSAGREKLFF; cdr3_nt: TGTGCCTGGAGTGCCGGGCGGGAAAAACTGTTTTTT
j_call: TRBJ2-3; d_call: NA; v_call: TRBV7-9; clone_size: few; cdr3_aa: CASSISGGGDTQYF; cdr3_nt: TGTGCCAGCAGTATTAGCGGAGGGGGGGATACGCAGTATTTT
j_call: TRBJ2-1; d_call: TRBD2; v_call: TRBV24-1; clone_size: NA; cdr3_aa: CATSDPPGGRQQFF; cdr3_nt: TGTGCCACCAGTGATCCCCCGGGGGGACGACAACAGTTCTTC
j_call: TRBJ2-2; d_call: NA; v_call: TRBV6-2/TRBV6-3; clone_size: NA; cdr3_aa: CASSSQEITGELFF; cdr3_nt: TGTGCCAGCAGTTCACAGGAAATCACCGGGGAGCTGTTTTTT
j_call: TRBJ1-5; d_call: NA; v_call: TRBV19; clone_size: NA; cdr3_aa: CASSTAGSNQPQHF; cdr3_nt: TGTGCCAGCAGTACCGCAGGCTCCAATCAGCCCCAGCATTTT
j_call: TRBJ1-2; d_call: TRBD1; v_call: TRBV19; clone_size: NA; cdr3_aa: CASSTKQGTNYGYTF; cdr3_nt: TGTGCCAGTAGTACTAAACAGGGGACTAACTATGGCTACACCTTC
j_call: TRBJ2-2; d_call: TRBD1; v_call: TRBV5-4; clone_size: NA; cdr3_aa: CASSLPQGASTGELFF; cdr3_nt: TGTGCCAGCAGCTTGCCCCAGGGGGCAAGCACCGGGGAGCTGTTTTTT
j_call: TRBJ1-1; d_call: NA; v_call: TRBV11-2; clone_size: NA; cdr3_aa: CASSLDRGVGEAFF; cdr3_nt: TGTGCCAGCAGCTTAGATCGGGGGGTAGGTGAGGCTTTCTTT
j_call: TRBJ2-1; d_call: NA; v_call: TRBV11-2; clone_size: NA; cdr3_aa: CASRTQSSYNEQFF; cdr3_nt: TGTGCCAGCAGGACCCAGAGCTCCTACAATGAGCAGTTCTTC
j_call: TRBJ1-5; d_call: NA; v_call: TRBV15; clone_size: NA; cdr3_aa: CATRFGQYSNQPQHF; cdr3_nt: TGTGCCACCAGGTTCGGCCAATATAGCAATCAGCCCCAGCATTTT
j_call: TRBJ2-7; d_call: TRBD2; v_call: TRBV24-1; clone_size: NA; cdr3_aa: CATSDPRLAGTDEQYF; cdr3_nt: TGTGCCACCAGTGATCCACGACTAGCGGGAACCGACGAGCAGTACTTC
j_call: TRBJ1-1; d_call: NA; v_call: TRBV6-4; clone_size: NA; cdr3_aa: CASSDQGTGEAFF; cdr3_nt: TGTGCCAGCAGTGACCAGGGTACCGGTGAAGCTTTCTTT
j_call: TRBJ1-6; d_call: NA; v_call: TRBV28; clone_size: NA; cdr3_aa: CASSIPDSNSPLHF; cdr3_nt: TGTGCCAGCAGCATCCCGGACTCCAATTCACCCCTCCACTTT
j_call: TRBJ2-1; d_call: NA; v_call: TRBV7-9; clone_size: few; cdr3_aa: CASSSSGGNEQFF; cdr3_nt: TGTGCCAGCAGCTCTAGTGGGGGGAATGAGCAGTTCTTC
j_call: TRBJ1-6; d_call: TRBD1; v_call: TRBV12-5; clone_size: NA; cdr3_aa: CASGGGQGFNSPLHF; cdr3_nt: TGTGCTAGTGGTGGCGGACAGGGCTTTAATTCACCCCTCCACTTT
j_call: TRBJ2-7; d_call: TRBD1; v_call: TRBV3-1/TRBV3-2; clone_size: NA; cdr3_aa: CASSAGTGMASLDYEQYF; cdr3_nt: TGTGCCAGCAGCGCCGGGACAGGGATGGCTAGTCTCGACTACGAGCAGTACTTC
j_call: TRBJ1-4; d_call: NA; v_call: TRBV24-1; clone_size: NA; cdr3_aa: CATSDFDGVRFF; cdr3_nt: TGTGCCACCAGTGATTTTGACGGGGTTAGGTTTTTT
j_call: TRBJ1-4; d_call: TRBD1; v_call: TRBV6-2/TRBV6-3; clone_size: once; cdr3_aa: CASSYVLGDRELNEKLFF; cdr3_nt: TGTGCCAGCAGTTACGTCTTGGGTGACAGGGAGTTAAATGAAAAACTGTTTTTT
j_call: TRBJ2-1; d_call: NA; v_call: TRBV19; clone_size: NA; cdr3_aa: CASSITLVISHEQFF; cdr3_nt: TGTGCCAGTAGTATCACCCTTGTTATTTCCCATGAGCAGTTCTTC